These 26 T cell receptor beta chains were all obtained from the same sample, sequenced in a study of cytomegalovirus exposure and HLA in healthy donors. The PCR contained 60 Vbeta and 13 Jbeta primers. Generated by immunoSEQ multiplex PCR, the TCRdb table keeps only in-frame clones and is missing some. The data show 150,000 to 200,000 clones, about 79% seen once. Sequencing input: PBMCs. The receptors stem from a female donor in good health and CMV-seronegative.

CDR3 DNA sequence: TGTGCCAGCACCGGGGGTACTAGCGGGCACAATGAGCAGTTCTTC. Translated, it gives CASTGGTSGHNEQFF. V and J are TRBV6-6 and TRBJ2-1; TRBD2 matches at 9 bases. Germline V gene data show CDR1 as MNHNY and CDR2 as SVGAGI (reference sequence). Unmatched junction bases numbered 9, after V lost 7 bases and J lost 5 bases. The CDR3 spans 15 residues.

The gene calls are TRBV2 and TRBJ1-5; a weak D match, TRBD1 (6 bases). The V and J ends lost 7 bases and 0 bases respectively, with 13 bases between them. The CDR3 extends over 15 amino acids. Germline V lookup: CDR1 SNHLY, CDR2 FYNNEI. The CDR3 reads CASTGGQSSNQPQHF. The CDR3 bases are TGTGCCAGCACGGGGGGGCAAAGTAGCAATCAGCCCCAGCATTTT. The variable domain in full, completed from reference TRBV2 and TRBJ1-5, reads EPEVTQTPSHQVTQMGQEVILRCVPISNHLYFYWYRQILGQKVEFLVSFYNNEISEKSEIFDDQFSVERPDGSNFTLKIRSTKLEDSAMYFCASTGGQSSNQPQHFGDGTRLSIL.

As concerns this clone: The junction departs from germline at one end; a sequencing error may be responsible. The chain has TRBV25-1 and TRBJ2-6; TRBD1 is a possible D gene (5 bases). Germline CDR1 and CDR2: MGHDK and SYGVNS. CDR3 length: 17 amino acids. The CDR3 loop reads CASSVVYSISGANGLTF. The DNA for the CDR3 is TGTGCCAGCAGTGTAGTCTACAGTATCTCTGGGGCCAACGGCCTGACTTTC.

The V call is TRBV6-6, the J call TRBJ1-1; 7 bases line up with TRBD1. J was trimmed by 1 base and V by 6 bases; bases with no gene match: 5. The CDR3 extends over 14 amino acids. Germline CDR1 and CDR2: MNHNY and SVGAGI (reference sequence). The CDR3 sequence: CASSLRGSNTEAFF. The CDR3 nucleotides read TGTGCCAGCAGCCTCAGGGGGTCGAACACTGAAGCTTTCTTT.

This sequence joins TRBV9 and TRBJ1-2; D not certain. CDR3 size: 18 residues. Germline-derived CDR1 and CDR2 are SGDLS and YYNGEE. V lost 4 bases and J lost 2, with 24 bases in between. DNA of the CDR3: TGTGCCAGCAGCTCATACTGGAGTCGCGGGGAGTTCAACTATGGCTACACCTTC. Protein sequence: CASSSYWSRGEFNYGYTF. Full variable domain (remainder filled in from reference TRBV9 and TRBJ1-2): DSGVTQTPKHLITATGQRVTLRCSPRSGDLSVYWYQQSLDQGLQFLIQYYNGEERAKGNILERFSAQQFPDLHSELNLSSLELGDSALYFCASSSYWSRGEFNYGYTFGSGTRLTVV.

The gene calls are TRBV6-5 and TRBJ2-7; TRBD2 matches at 7 bases. This CDR3 comprises 14 residues. J was trimmed by 4 bases and V by 0 bases; bases with no gene match: 3. Germline CDR1 reads MNHEY; CDR2 reads SVGAGI. The CDR3 is CASSYSGLQYEQYF. The DNA for the CDR3 is TGTGCCAGCAGTTACTCGGGACTACAATACGAGCAGTACTTC.

This sequence joins TRBV30 and TRBJ1-2; D is uncertain. CDR1 is GTSNPN and CDR2 is SVGIG in the germline V gene (reference sequence). The CDR3 runs 13 residues. The V and J ends lost 4 bases and 8 bases respectively, with 17 bases between them. Here the CDR3 reads CAWTYIGGRGYTF. Written as DNA, the CDR3 is TGTGCCTGGACCTATATCGGAGGTAGAGGCTACACCTTC.

This clone was recorded only once. The chain employs TRBV4-2 and TRBJ2-1; D possibly corresponds to TRBD1 (5 bases). Germline-derived CDR1 and CDR2 are LGHNA and YNFKEQ. Trimming left V 2 bases short and J 0 bases short, with 11 bases between. This CDR3 region has 16 residues. The CDR3, as DNA: TGTGCCAGCAGCCAACAGGGATCGAGCTCCTACAATGAGCAGTTCTTC. It specifies CASSQQGSSSYNEQFF.

The V and J genes are TRBV7-8 and TRBJ2-3; 8 bases match TRBD2. Germline V gives CDR1 SGHVS, CDR2 FQNEAQ. The CDR3 extends over 16 amino acids. J lost 2 bases, V lost 1 base, and 5 bases had no gene match. CDR3 residues: CASSLGAGASTDTQYF. The CDR3 coding sequence is TGTGCCAGCAGCTTAGGAGCGGGGGCCTCCACAGATACGCAGTATTTT.

The chain's CDR3 is CASSQDWGTADQPQHF. The CDR3 DNA is TGCGCCAGCAGCCAAGATTGGGGGACAGCCGATCAGCCCCAGCATTTT. The chain links TRBV4-3 to TRBJ1-5, with 7 bases aligning to TRBD1. V was clipped by 0 bases and J by 5 bases; unmatched bases: 7. CDR1 is LGHNA and CDR2 is YSLEER in the germline V gene. The CDR3 runs to 16 residues.

The chain has TRBV6-6 and TRBJ2-2; TRBD2 might be the D (5 bases). Germline-derived CDR1 and CDR2 are MNHNY and SVGAGI (reference sequence). Trimming shortened V by 4 bases and J by 3 bases, and 12 bases separated the two germline ends. CDR3 length: 15 residues. CDR3 sequence reads: CASSWVRVDTGELFF. The CDR3 bases are TGTGCCAGCAGTTGGGTGAGGGTAGACACCGGGGAGCTGTTTTTT.

J is TRBJ2-7 and V is TRBV7-9; no clear D. Germline V gene sequence: CDR1 SEHNR, CDR2 FQNEAQ (reference sequence). The CDR3 has 11 residues. V was pared by 1 base and J by 5 bases, with 3 bases between. CDR3 DNA: TGTGCCAGCAGCTTAGTCAACGAGCAGTACTTC. Protein: CASSLVNEQYF.

V gene TRBV28 combines with J gene TRBJ2-2; D is undetermined. Trimming removed 7 bases at V and 7 bases at J, with 7 bases between. The germline CDR1 and CDR2 sequences are MDHEN and SYDVKM. The CDR3 runs to 11 residues. The CDR3 DNA follows: TGTGCCAGCATTTACGGCGGGGAGCTGTTTTTT. Amino acid sequence: CASIYGGELFF.

CDR3 in DNA: TGTGCCAGCAGCTCAGATAGCGGGAGGGCCTTTCGTCCGCAGTATTTT. Encoded protein: CASSSDSGRAFRPQYF. The chain links TRBV7-2 to TRBJ2-3, with 11 positions matching TRBD2. The CDR3 runs to 16 residues. Germline lookup yields CDR1 SGHTA and CDR2 FQGNSA. Trimming removed 4 bases from V and 10 bases from J; junction bases left unmatched: 13.

This clone appeared a few times. This rearrangement joins TRBV2 to TRBJ2-5, with D perhaps matching TRBD1 (6 bases). The CDR3 extends over 12 amino acids. Germline V gene data show CDR1 as SNHLY and CDR2 as FYNNEI. Trimming took off 8 bases at V and 4 bases at J, with 11 bases between the two ends. The CDR3 DNA follows: TGTGCCAGCGCTCAACAGGGAGAGACCCAGTACTTC. Translating gives CASAQQGETQYF.

Notes on this clone: At one end the junction does not follow the germline gene, possibly because of a read error. The CDR3 DNA sequence: TGTGCTAGTGGTTTCGAGGGTAATCGGCCCCAGCATTTT. Its translation: CASGFEGNRPQHF. The gene calls are TRBV12-5 and TRBJ1-5; D unresolved. This CDR3 spans 13 amino acids. The germline CDR1 and CDR2 sequences are LGHNT and FRNRAP.

This clone was seen only once. The chain recombines TRBV6-5 with TRBJ1-2, with 7 bases identical to TRBD1. With V trimmed by 6 bases and J by 2 bases, 6 bases remained unmatched. Germline CDR1 is MNHEY and CDR2 is SVGAGI. The CDR3 runs 14 residues. DNA of the CDR3: TGTGCCAGCAGCCGGACAGGAGGGAACTATGGCTACACCTTC. Translation gives CASSRTGGNYGYTF.

This chain connects TRBV5-4 to TRBJ2-7; no clear D. Germline V lookup: CDR1 SGHNT, CDR2 YYREEE (reference sequence). The CDR3 sequence is 15 residues long. Trimming removed 4 bases at V and 5 bases at J, with 19 bases between. CDR3 bases: TGTGCCAGCAGCCTGCAGGCGTCGGTGCCTAACGAGCAGTACTTC. The encoded protein is CASSLQASVPNEQYF.

This clone was counted a few times. The genes are TRBV7-5 and TRBJ2-7; TRBD2, the table's D call, was not compared with the DNA. TRBV7-5 is flagged as a pseudogene. The CDR3 runs to 15 residues. CDR3 nucleotides: TGTGTCAGAAGGTCCCCCTCTCCTCCGTACTACGAGCAGTACTTC. This gives the protein CVRRSPSPPYYEQYF.

The rearrangement uses TRBV6-6 and TRBJ1-1; 7 bases line up with TRBD1. V gave up 8 bases and J gave up 2 bases; unmatched junction bases: 8. The germline gives CDR1 MNHNY, CDR2 SVGAGI (reference sequence). The CDR3 has 14 residues. CDR3 bases: TGTGCCAGCCATGGGCAGGGGGGAAACACTGAAGCTTTCTTT. Translating gives CASHGQGGNTEAFF.

The V gene is TRBV6-6, the J gene TRBJ1-5; 9 bases map to TRBD1. The CDR3 runs to 14 residues. The V and J ends lost 4 bases and 4 bases, in that order; junction bases with no gene match: 2. Germline V CDR1 and CDR2: MNHNY, SVGAGI (reference sequence). The CDR3 DNA sequence: TGTGCCAGCAGTTCCGGACAGGGGAATCAGCCCCAGCATTTT. Residues: CASSSGQGNQPQHF.

This sequence joins TRBV14 and TRBJ2-5; 9 nucleotides line up with TRBD1. Germline lookup yields CDR1 SGHDN and CDR2 FVKESK. J lost 3 bases, V lost 2 bases, and 7 bases had no gene match. The CDR3 spans 16 residues. The CDR3 DNA reads TGTGCCAGCAGCCAATTCCCGGGACAGGGTGAAGAGACCCAGTACTTC. It codes for CASSQFPGQGEETQYF. Drawing the rest from reference TRBV14 and TRBJ2-5, the complete variable domain is EAGVTQFPSHSVIEKGQTVTLRCDPISGHDNLYWYRRVMGKEIKFLLHFVKESKQDESGMPNNRFLAERTGGTYSTLKVQPAELEDSGVYFCASSQFPGQGEETQYFGPGTRLLVL.

Of note for this clone: Distinct nucleotide sequences in the sample also encode this CDR3. V gene TRBV6-1 combines with J gene TRBJ2-1, with TRBD1 identical over 12 bases. This CDR3 is 15 amino acids long. V gave up 7 bases and J gave up 7 bases; unmatched junction bases: 8. Germline lookup yields CDR1 MNHNS and CDR2 SASEGT. CDR3 sequence reads: CASIPGTGGENEQFF. The CDR3 bases are TGTGCCAGCATACCCGGGACAGGGGGCGAAAATGAGCAGTTCTTC.

This clone was observed a handful of times. This rearrangement joins TRBV19 to TRBJ2-1; D ambiguous. This CDR3 spans 13 amino acids. In germline, CDR1 is LNHDA, CDR2 SQIVND (reference sequence). Trimming shortened V by 5 bases and J by 4 bases, and 9 bases separated the two germline ends. CDR3 sequence: CASSVVLYNEQFF. CDR3 in DNA: TGTGCCAGTAGTGTCGTATTGTACAATGAGCAGTTCTTC.

The gene calls are TRBV19 and TRBJ2-2, with D tentatively TRBD2 (6 bases). The CDR3 has 15 amino acids. Trimming removed 4 bases at V and 2 bases at J, with 11 bases between. Per germline, CDR1 LNHDA and CDR2 SQIVND (reference sequence). The CDR3 coding sequence is TGTGCCAGTAGTAAGGAGGGGATAAACACCGGGGAGCTGTTTTTT. Protein sequence: CASSKEGINTGELFF.

This chain uses TRBV5-6 with TRBJ1-1; 7 nucleotides line up with TRBD1. The CDR3 sequence is 14 residues long. V lost 0 bases, J lost 5 bases, and 4 bases stayed unmatched. Germline CDR1 reads SGHDT; CDR2 reads YYEEEE. The CDR3, as DNA: TGTGCCAGCAGCTTGGTTCTCAGGGGGACTGAAGCTTTCTTT. This translates into CASSLVLRGTEAFF. The full variable domain, its missing parts supplied by reference TRBV5-6 and TRBJ1-1, is DAGVTQSPTHLIKTRGQQVTLRCSPKSGHDTVSWYQQALGQGPQFIFQYYEEEERQRGNFPDRFSGHQFPNYSSELNVNALLLGDSALYLCASSLVLRGTEAFFGQGTRLTVV.